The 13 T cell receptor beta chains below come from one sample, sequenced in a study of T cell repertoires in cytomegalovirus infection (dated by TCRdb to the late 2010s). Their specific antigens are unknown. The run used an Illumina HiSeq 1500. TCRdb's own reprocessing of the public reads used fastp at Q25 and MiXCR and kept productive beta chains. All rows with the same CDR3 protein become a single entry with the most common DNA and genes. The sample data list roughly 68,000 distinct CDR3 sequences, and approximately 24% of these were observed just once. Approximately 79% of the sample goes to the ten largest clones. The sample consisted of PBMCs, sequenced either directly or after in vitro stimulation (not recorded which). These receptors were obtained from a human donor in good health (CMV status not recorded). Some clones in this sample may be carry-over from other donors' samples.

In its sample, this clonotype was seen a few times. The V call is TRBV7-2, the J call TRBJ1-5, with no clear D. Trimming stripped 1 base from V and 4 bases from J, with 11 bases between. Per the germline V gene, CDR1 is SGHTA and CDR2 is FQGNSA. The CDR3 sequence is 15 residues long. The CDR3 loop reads CASSLVGGENQPQHF. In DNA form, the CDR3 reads TGTGCCAGCAGCTTAGTTGGTGGAGAGAATCAGCCCCAGCATTTT.

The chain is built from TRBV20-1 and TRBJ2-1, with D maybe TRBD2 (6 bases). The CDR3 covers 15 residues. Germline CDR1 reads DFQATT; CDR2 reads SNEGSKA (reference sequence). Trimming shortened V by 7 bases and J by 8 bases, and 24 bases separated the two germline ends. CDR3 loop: CSGMPGLQWGDEQFF. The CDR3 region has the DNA TGCAGTGGCATGCCGGGACTCCAGTGGGGGGATGAGCAGTTCTTC.

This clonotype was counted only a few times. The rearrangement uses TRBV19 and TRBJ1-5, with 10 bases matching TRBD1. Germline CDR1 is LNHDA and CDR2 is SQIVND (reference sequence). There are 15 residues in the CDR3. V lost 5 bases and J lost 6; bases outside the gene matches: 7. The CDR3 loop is CASSETGQGIQPQHF. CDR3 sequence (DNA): TGTGCCAGTAGTGAAACGGGACAGGGGATTCAGCCCCAGCATTTT.

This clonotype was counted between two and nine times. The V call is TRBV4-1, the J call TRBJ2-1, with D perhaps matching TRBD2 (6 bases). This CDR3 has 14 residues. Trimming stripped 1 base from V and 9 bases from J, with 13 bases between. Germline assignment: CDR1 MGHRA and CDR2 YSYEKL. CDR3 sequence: CASSQGVLALEQFF. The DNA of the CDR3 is TGCGCCAGCAGCCAAGGCGTACTAGCCCTTGAGCAGTTCTTC.

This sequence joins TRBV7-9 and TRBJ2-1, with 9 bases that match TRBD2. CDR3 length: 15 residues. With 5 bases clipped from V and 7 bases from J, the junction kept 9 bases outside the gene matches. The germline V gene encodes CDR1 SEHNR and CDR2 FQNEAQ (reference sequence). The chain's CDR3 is CASSRGAGGTNEQFF. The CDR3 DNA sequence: TGTGCCAGCAGCCGGGGGGCGGGGGGGACGAATGAGCAGTTCTTC.

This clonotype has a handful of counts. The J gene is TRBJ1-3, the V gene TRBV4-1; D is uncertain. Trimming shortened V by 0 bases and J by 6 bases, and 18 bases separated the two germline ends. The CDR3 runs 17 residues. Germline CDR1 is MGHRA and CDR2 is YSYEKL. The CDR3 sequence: CASSQEGYGNWKNTIYF. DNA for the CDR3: TGCGCCAGCAGCCAAGAAGGATACGGGAACTGGAAAAACACCATATATTTT.

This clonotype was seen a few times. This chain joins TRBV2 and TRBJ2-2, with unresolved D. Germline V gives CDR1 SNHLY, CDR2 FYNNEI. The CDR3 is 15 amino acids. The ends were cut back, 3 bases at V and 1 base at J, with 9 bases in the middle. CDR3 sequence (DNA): TGTGCCAGCAGTGAGATGGGTCAGAACACCGGGGAGCTGTTTTTT. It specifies CASSEMGQNTGELFF.

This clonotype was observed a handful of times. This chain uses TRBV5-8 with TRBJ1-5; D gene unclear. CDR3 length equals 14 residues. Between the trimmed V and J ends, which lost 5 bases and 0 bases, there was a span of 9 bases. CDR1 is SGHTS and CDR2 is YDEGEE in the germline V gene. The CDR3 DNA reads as TGTGCCAGCAGGCCGAGGTATAGCAATCAGCCCCAGCATTTT. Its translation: CASRPRYSNQPQHF. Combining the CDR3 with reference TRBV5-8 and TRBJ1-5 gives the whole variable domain EAGVTQSPTHLIKTRGQQATLRCSPISGHTSVYWYQQALGLGLQFLLWYDEGEERNRGNFPPRFSGRQFPNYSSELNVNALELEDSALYLCASRPRYSNQPQHFGDGTRLSIL.

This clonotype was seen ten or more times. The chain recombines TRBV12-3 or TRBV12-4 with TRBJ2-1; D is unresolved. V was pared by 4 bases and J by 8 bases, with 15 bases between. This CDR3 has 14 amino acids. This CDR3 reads CASSSTTIKYEQFF. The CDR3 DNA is TGTGCCAGCAGTTCGACGACGATTAAGTATGAGCAGTTCTTC.

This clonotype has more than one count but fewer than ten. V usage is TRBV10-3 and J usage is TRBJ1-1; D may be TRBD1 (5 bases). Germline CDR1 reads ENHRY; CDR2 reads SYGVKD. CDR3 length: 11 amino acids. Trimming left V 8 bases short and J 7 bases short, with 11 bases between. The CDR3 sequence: CAIRDGGEAFF. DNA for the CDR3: TGTGCCATCCGGGACGGAGGTGAAGCTTTCTTT.

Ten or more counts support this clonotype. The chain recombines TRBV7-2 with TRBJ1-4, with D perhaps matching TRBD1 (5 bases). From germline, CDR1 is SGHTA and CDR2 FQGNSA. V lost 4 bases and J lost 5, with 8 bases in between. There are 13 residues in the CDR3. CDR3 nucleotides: TGTGCCAGCAGCTCCAGACAGAATGAAAAACTGTTTTTT. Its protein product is CASSSRQNEKLFF.

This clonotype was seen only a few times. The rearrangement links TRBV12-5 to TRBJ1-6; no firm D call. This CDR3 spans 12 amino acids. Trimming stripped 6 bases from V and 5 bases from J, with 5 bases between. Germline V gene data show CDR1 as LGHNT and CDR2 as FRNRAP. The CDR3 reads CASGVDNSPLHF. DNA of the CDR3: TGTGCTAGTGGGGTGGATAATTCACCCCTCCACTTT.

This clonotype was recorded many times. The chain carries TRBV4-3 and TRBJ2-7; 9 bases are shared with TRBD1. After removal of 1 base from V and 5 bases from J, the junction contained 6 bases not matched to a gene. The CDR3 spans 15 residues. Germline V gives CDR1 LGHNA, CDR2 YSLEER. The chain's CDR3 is CASSQAGTGSNEQYF. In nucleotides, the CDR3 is TGCGCCAGCAGCCAAGCCGGGACAGGGTCCAACGAGCAGTACTTC.